This T cell receptor beta chain comes out of a study of shared clonotypes between healthy human individuals. In the study overall: Each donor's CD8 memory used one plate, CD8 naive two, each CD4 subset three. Findings of the study overall: Non-shared clonotypes were found to have lower generation probabilities than the clonotypes that were shared by all four of the sorted-subset donors. The expectation was that sequencing depth would affect clonotype sharing among donors.

Profiled with immunoSEQ multiplex PCR; TCRdb holds only in-frame clones, not every one. The sample lists over a million clones; around 82% were seen once. The CDR3 has 15 residues. Trimming pared 3 bases from V and 5 bases from J, leaving 13 bases between. Per the germline V gene, CDR1 is KGHSH and CDR2 is LQKENI. A remark on this clone: Its specificity is unknown.

The specimen was memory CD4+ T cells from PBMCs. This sample's subset: CD45RA-negative fraction. This receptor was obtained from a man aged 18 to 30 in good health. Some clones in this sample may be carry-over from other donors' samples. This chain uses TRBV18 with TRBJ1-4; no definite D call. CDR3 coding DNA: TGTGCCAGCTCACCGGGGAGGGCCCTAAATGAAAAACTGTTTTTT. Its translation: CASSPGRALNEKLFF.